The rows below give T cell receptor beta chains drawn from one sample of a study of shared clonotypes between healthy human individuals. Libraries were prepared by immunoSEQ multiplex PCR; TCRdb keeps only in-frame clonotypes and omits some of them. The sample contains hundreds of thousands of clones, around 96% of which appear only once. The material sequenced was naive CD8+ T cells sorted from blood. The receptors here all came from a woman aged 30 to 39 in good health. The CDR3 runs from the conserved cysteine through the conserved F or W. D genes are given only for firm matches. Clone sizes are given selectively: once, few, many, or a class where the clone is expanded.

V	J	D	size	DNA	CDR3
TRBV27	TRBJ2-2	.	.	TGTGCCAGCAGTCACAGGGCTGACGCGAACACCGGGGAGCTGTTTTTT	CASSHRADANTGELFF
TRBV4-1	TRBJ2-3	.	.	TGCGCCAGCAGCCAACCGCCTTCACCCACAGATACGCAGTATTTT	CASSQPPSPTDTQYF
TRBV27	TRBJ1-2	.	.	TGTGCCAGCAGTTCCTACCCGGACTTAATTGGGGACTATGGCTACACCTTC	CASSSYPDLIGDYGYTF
TRBV5-1	TRBJ2-1	.	.	TGCGCCAGCAGCTTGGTCCACTATGAGCAGTTCTTC	CASSLVHYEQFF
TRBV10-3	TRBJ2-1	.	.	TGTGCCACAACGGGAAGCTACAATGAGCAGTTCTTC	CATTGSYNEQFF
TRBV19	TRBJ2-2	.	.	TGTGCCAGTAGTATTGGTAATGGGATTTACGCGAGGGAGCTGTTTTTT	CASSIGNGIYARELFF
TRBV19	TRBJ2-7	TRBD1	once	TGTGCCAGTAGTGAAGGGACAGGGTGGAAGGGGGCCCACGAGCAGTACTTC	CASSEGTGWKGAHEQYF
TRBV27	TRBJ2-1	.	.	TGTGCCAGCAGCCAAACGGACGGCTCCTACAATGAGCAGTTCTTC	CASSQTDGSYNEQFF
TRBV19	TRBJ2-3	.	.	TGTGCCAGTAGTATGTTAGTCGAACTCACAGATACGCAGTATTTT	CASSMLVELTDTQYF
TRBV7-9	TRBJ2-7	.	.	TGTGCCAGCAGCCCTTACGTGGGGGAGTTGGACGAGCAGTACTTC	CASSPYVGELDEQYF
TRBV29-1	TRBJ2-5	TRBD2	.	TGCAGCGTGTTAGCGGGAGAAGGAGAGACCCAGTACTTC	CSVLAGEGETQYF
TRBV27	TRBJ2-7	TRBD2	.	TGTGCCAGCAGTGAATTAGCGGGAATTGTCGAGCAGTACTTC	CASSELAGIVEQYF
TRBV7-9	TRBJ2-3	.	.	TGTGCCAGCAGCTTGGAATTGTCGCATACGCAGTATTTT	CASSLELSHTQYF
TRBV4-2	TRBJ2-7	.	.	TGTGCCAGCAGCCAAGTTGTCGAAGCATCCTACGAGCAGTACTTC	CASSQVVEASYEQYF
TRBV7-9	TRBJ2-2	TRBD2	.	TGTGCCAGCAAGACTAGCGGGGAGAACACCGGGGAGCTGTTTTTT	CASKTSGENTGELFF
TRBV27	TRBJ2-7	.	.	TGTGCCAGCTCCTTACCACCAGGGTTTCCCCCCTACGAGCAGTACTTC	CASSLPPGFPPYEQYF
TRBV4-1	TRBJ2-5	.	once	TGCGCCAGCAGCCAAGATCCCGGGGAGACCCAGTACTTC	CASSQDPGETQYF
TRBV6-5	TRBJ2-5	TRBD2	.	TGTGCCAGCAGTTACGAGCTAGCGGGAAGGGAGACCCAGTACTTC	CASSYELAGRETQYF
TRBV13	TRBJ2-1	.	.	TGTGCCAGCAGCTTAGCTGGGACTGAGCAGTTCTTC	CASSLAGTEQFF
TRBV2	TRBJ1-1	.	once	TGTGCCAGCAGGGGTCTGAGACGGAACACTGAAGCTTTCTTT	CASRGLRRNTEAFF
TRBV9	TRBJ2-3	.	.	TGTGCCAAAGATAGCACAGATACGCAGTATTTT	CAKDSTDTQYF
TRBV2	TRBJ2-3	.	once	TGTGCCAGCAGTGAAGCAAGGATTCGGGTCACAGATACGCAGTATTTT	CASSEARIRVTDTQYF
TRBV7-3	TRBJ2-7	.	.	TGTGCCAGCAGCTTCTCAACAGGGCACGAGCAGTACTTC	CASSFSTGHEQYF
TRBV19	TRBJ1-1	.	.	TGTGCCAGTAAGGCCGGGCTGAACACTGAAGCTTTCTTT	CASKAGLNTEAFF
TRBV7-2	TRBJ2-7	TRBD2	once	TGTGCCAGCAGCTCCTCCAGGACTAGCGGGAGCCCCTACGAGCAGTACTTC	CASSSSRTSGSPYEQYF
TRBV10-3	TRBJ2-1	.	.	TGTGCCATCAGTGAGGCTGACGTTGAGCAGTTCTTC	CAISEADVEQFF
TRBV11-3	TRBJ2-7	.	.	TGTGCCAGCAGCTTTGGACAGTTCCGCTACGAGCAGTACTTC	CASSFGQFRYEQYF
TRBV6-5	TRBJ1-5	.	.	TGTGCCAGCAGCGGGGGGATTAGCAATCAGCCCCAGCATTTT	CASSGGISNQPQHF
TRBV5-4	TRBJ2-5	TRBD2	.	TGTGCCAGCAGCCAAGCTTTAATAGCGGGGAGCCAAGAGACCCAGTACTTC	CASSQALIAGSQETQYF
TRBV2	TRBJ2-7	TRBD1	.	TGTGCCAGCAGTGAAGCGCAAGGGACAGCAGCCTACGAGCAGTACTTC	CASSEAQGTAAYEQYF
TRBV5-6	TRBJ2-1	.	once	TGTGCCAGCAGCTTCGTTGGGGGAGGCTACAATGAGCAGTTCTTC	CASSFVGGGYNEQFF
TRBV4-1	TRBJ2-7	TRBD2	.	TGCGCCAGCAGCCACGATTTAGCGGGAGGGCTGACTAACGAGCAGTACTTC	CASSHDLAGGLTNEQYF
TRBV2	TRBJ2-7	.	.	TGTGCCAGCAGTGAGGTTCTGAAGAGTGACTCCTACGAGCAGTACTTC	CASSEVLKSDSYEQYF
TRBV27	TRBJ2-7	.	.	TGTGCCAGCAGTGAGGGACGGGGGGCCCTCTACGAGCAGTACTTC	CASSEGRGALYEQYF
TRBV27	TRBJ1-3	.	.	TGTGCCAGCAGTTTTAAGGGACCTGGAAACACCATATATTTT	CASSFKGPGNTIYF
TRBV9	TRBJ1-4	.	.	TGTGCCAGCAGCGTAGGGGACAAAAATGAAAAACTGTTTTTT	CASSVGDKNEKLFF
TRBV27	TRBJ1-2	.	.	TGTGCCAGCAGTTTATTTGGTCCAGTTAGTGGCTACACCTTC	CASSLFGPVSGYTF
TRBV9	TRBJ1-4	.	.	TGTGCCAGCAGCGGACTCAGGGCTAATGAAAAACTGTTTTTT	CASSGLRANEKLFF
TRBV30	TRBJ2-1	.	.	TGTGCCTTACGATCACTTTACAATGAGCAGTTCTTC	CALRSLYNEQFF
TRBV15	TRBJ2-7	.	.	TGTGCCACCAGTCCGGGGTTCCTCTACGAGCAGTACTTC	CATSPGFLYEQYF
TRBV10-2	TRBJ2-1	.	.	TGCGCCAGCTATTGGGCAGAAGGCTACAATGAGCAGTTCTTC	CASYWAEGYNEQFF
TRBV9	TRBJ2-5	.	.	TGTGCCAGCAGCGTAGAGGGGGGTCAAGAGACCCAGTACTTC	CASSVEGGQETQYF
TRBV27	TRBJ2-7	.	once	TGTGCCAGCGGCCATACAGCTGGGGCTTACGAGCAGTACTTC	CASGHTAGAYEQYF
TRBV6-4	TRBJ2-3	TRBD2	.	TGTGCCAGCAGTGGTTTAGCGGGAGATGATACGCAGTATTTT	CASSGLAGDDTQYF
TRBV27	TRBJ2-7	TRBD2	.	TGTGCCAGCAGTTTAGGCGGTAGCGGGGGGAACGAGCAGTACTTC	CASSLGGSGGNEQYF
TRBV9	TRBJ1-1	.	.	TGTGCCAGCAGCGTAGCGTGGGGAAGCACTGAAGCTTTCTTT	CASSVAWGSTEAFF
TRBV5-1	TRBJ1-1	TRBD1	.	TGCGCCAGCAGCTTGGAGGGACAGGGGTTTTACGGCACTGAAGCTTTCTTT	CASSLEGQGFYGTEAFF
TRBV5-4	TRBJ2-5	.	.	TGTGCCAGCAGCTTTGCCGAAGAAGAGACCCAGTACTTC	CASSFAEEETQYF
TRBV14	TRBJ1-1	.	.	TGTGCCAGCAGCCAATACTATCTCCGGGACACTGAAGCTTTCTTT	CASSQYYLRDTEAFF
TRBV5-4	TRBJ2-5	TRBD1	.	TGTGCCAGCAGCCCTACAGGGGGAGAGACCCAGTACTTC	CASSPTGGETQYF
TRBV11-1	TRBJ2-2	TRBD2	once	TGTGCCACACTGGGACTAGCGGGAGGGCCGAACACCGGGGAGCTGTTTTTT	CATLGLAGGPNTGELFF
TRBV9	TRBJ2-7	.	.	TGTGCCAGCAGCGTACTGGGGGGCAACGAGCAGTACTTC	CASSVLGGNEQYF
TRBV7-9	TRBJ2-3	TRBD2	.	TGTGCCAGCAGCGGCGGGACTAAGCGAGGAGATACGCAGTATTTT	CASSGGTKRGDTQYF
TRBV4-1	TRBJ2-7	.	.	TGCGCCAGCAGCCTACGTCTGGAGGCTGAGCAGTACTTC	CASSLRLEAEQYF
TRBV19	TRBJ2-7	TRBD1	.	TGTGCCAGTAGTAAGGCGGGACAGGGATTGTCCTACGAGCAGTACTTC	CASSKAGQGLSYEQYF